This TCR beta chain stems from a study of T cells in Graves' hyperthyroidism and ophthalmopathy. Amplified regions were TCR beta CDR3 sequences from RNA transcripts. The primer set for the first-round RT-PCR of the TCR CDR3 was HTBI. TCRdb fed the multiplex PCR reads into MiXCR, producing one record per CDR3 protein. Here the sample spans about 130,000 distinct CDR3 sequences, approximately 24% being singletons. The table lists this clonotype with many counts. Its antigen is not identified. Study conclusions and caveats: A model using 13 V-J features told ophthalmopathy apart from stable hyperthyroidism.

This TCR came from a woman in her fifties or sixties with Graves' hyperthyroidism that later progressed to Graves' ophthalmopathy. Material for sequencing was blood.

CDR3 nucleotide sequence: TGTGCCAGCAGCTCACCTAGACTAGCGGGAGAAGCCGGGGAGCTGTTTTTT. Its protein product is CASSSPRLAGEAGELFF. V and J are TRBV7-9 and TRBJ2-2, with 12 bases lining up with TRBD2. The germline V gene has CDR1 SEHNR and CDR2 FQNEAQ (reference sequence). Germline trimming cut 4 bases from V and 6 bases from J; bases unmatched to any gene: 9. The CDR3 runs 17 residues.